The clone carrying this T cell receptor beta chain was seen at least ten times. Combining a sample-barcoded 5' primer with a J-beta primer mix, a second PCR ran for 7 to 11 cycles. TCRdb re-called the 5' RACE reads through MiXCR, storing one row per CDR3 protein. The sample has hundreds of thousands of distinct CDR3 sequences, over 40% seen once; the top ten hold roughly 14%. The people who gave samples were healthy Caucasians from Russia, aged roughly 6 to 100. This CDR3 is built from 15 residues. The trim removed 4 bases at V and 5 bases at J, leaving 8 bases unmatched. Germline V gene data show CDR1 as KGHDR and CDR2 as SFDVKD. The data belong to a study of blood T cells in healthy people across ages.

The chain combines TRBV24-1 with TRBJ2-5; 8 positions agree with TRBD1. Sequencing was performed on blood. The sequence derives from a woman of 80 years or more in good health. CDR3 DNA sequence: TGTGCCACCAGTGACTCTACAGGGGGTTGGGAGACCCAGTACTTC. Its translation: CATSDSTGGWETQYF.